These 18 T cell receptor beta chains originate from one sample sequenced in a study of shared clonotypes between healthy human individuals. TCRdb's table, derived via immunoSEQ multiplex PCR, lists solely in-frame clones and lacks some. This table has millions of clones, around 94% appearing once. The sample was naive CD4+ T cells sorted from blood. Subset: CD45RA+ positively selected. These receptors were collected from a man aged 18 to 35 in good health.

The chain employs TRBV5-8 and TRBJ2-1, with D possibly being TRBD1 (5 bases). The CDR3 runs to 16 residues. Looked up from germline, CDR1 is SGHTS and CDR2 is YDEGEE. Between the trimmed V and J ends, which lost 1 base and 0 bases, there was a span of 11 bases. The CDR3 is CASSLRQISSYNEQFF. The CDR3 bases are TGTGCCAGCAGCTTGAGACAGATAAGCTCCTACAATGAGCAGTTCTTC.

The rearrangement joins TRBV7-9 to TRBJ2-7; no firm D call. The CDR3 contains 11 residues. Trimming cost V 4 bases and J 7 bases, with 8 bases left between them. Germline V gene lookup returns CDR1 SEHNR and CDR2 FQNEAQ (reference sequence). The CDR3, as DNA: TGTGCCAGCAGCTCACTGGGGGAGCAGTACTTC. As protein: CASSSLGEQYF.

This chain links TRBV30 with TRBJ1-6, with 7 bases identical to TRBD1. The CDR3 contains 16 residues. V gave up 1 base and J gave up 12 bases; unmatched junction bases: 15. Germline V CDR1 and CDR2: GTSNPN, SVGIG (reference sequence). CDR3 loop: CAWSDVSGTAYKPLHF. CDR3 nucleotides: TGTGCCTGGAGTGACGTATCCGGGACAGCCTATAAACCCCTCCACTTT.

This clone was counted a single time. This sequence joins TRBV5-4 and TRBJ1-2; 12 nucleotides match TRBD1. The CDR3 has 15 amino acids. Germline lookup yields CDR1 SGHNT and CDR2 YYREEE (reference sequence). V shed 4 bases and J 7 bases; nucleotides not matched to a gene: 8. The CDR3 coding sequence is TGTGCCAGCAGCGGGGACAGGGGGCAGTCGGGTGGCTACACCTTC. It encodes CASSGDRGQSGGYTF.

The J gene is TRBJ2-7, the V gene TRBV30; 13 bases are shared with TRBD2. Germline V gene sequence: CDR1 GTSNPN, CDR2 SVGIG (reference sequence). The CDR3 length is 15 residues. The CDR3 sequence is CAARTSGSWSYEQYF. CDR3 sequence (DNA): TGTGCTGCGAGGACTAGCGGGAGCTGGAGCTACGAGCAGTACTTC.

The chain joins TRBV7-9 to TRBJ1-2; no clear D gene. Germline CDR1 reads SEHNR; CDR2 reads FQNEAQ (reference sequence). CDR3 length equals 14 residues. The V gene lost 5 bases and the J gene lost 1 base, with 11 bases spanning the gap. CDR3 region: CASSQNALNYGYTF. The CDR3 region has the DNA TGTGCCAGCAGCCAGAACGCCCTTAACTATGGCTACACCTTC.

The gene calls are TRBV5-6 and TRBJ1-2; TRBD1 is a possible D gene (6 bases). The germline V gene encodes CDR1 SGHDT and CDR2 YYEEEE. Trimming shortened V by 1 base and J by 8 bases, and 18 bases separated the two germline ends. CDR3 size: 15 residues. In nucleotides, the CDR3 is TGTGCCAGCAGCTTGCGGACAGTGGGGAGTTTGGGCTACACCTTC. It encodes CASSLRTVGSLGYTF.

The chain uses TRBV6-6 and TRBJ1-5; D call uncertain. V was shortened by 5 bases and J by 0 bases, with 8 bases between the two germline ends. The CDR3 extends over 14 amino acids. Germline lookup yields CDR1 MNHNY and CDR2 SVGAGI (reference sequence). CDR3 amino acids: CASSPTPSNQPQHF. The CDR3 DNA is TGTGCCAGCAGTCCCACACCTAGCAATCAGCCCCAGCATTTT.

This clone was counted between two and nine times. This chain joins TRBV30 and TRBJ1-2; no firm D call. This CDR3 comprises 14 residues. The germline V and J ends were trimmed by 2 bases and 6 bases, with 16 bases remaining between them. Germline V gene sequence: CDR1 GTSNPN, CDR2 SVGIG (reference sequence). The CDR3: CAWSPVWTTHGYTF. CDR3 nucleotide sequence: TGTGCCTGGAGTCCCGTTTGGACCACACATGGCTACACCTTC.

V and J are TRBV5-1 and TRBJ2-4; no reliable D call. Trimming pared 1 base from V and 8 bases from J, leaving 7 bases between. The CDR3 totals 12 residues. Germline CDR1 SGHRS, CDR2 YFSETQ. The CDR3 DNA follows: TGCGCCAGCAGCTTGTTTGGGGACATTCAGTACTTC. Its translation: CASSLFGDIQYF.

On this clone: Distinct nucleotide sequences in the sample also encode this CDR3. The chain is built from TRBV4-3 and TRBJ2-1; no reliable D call. Between the trimmed V and J ends, which lost 0 bases and 4 bases, there was a span of 10 bases. The CDR3 consists of 15 residues. Germline assignment: CDR1 LGHNA and CDR2 YSLEER. In nucleotides, the CDR3 is TGCGCCAGCAGCCAAGATTGGGCGGCTTACAATGAGCAGTTCTTC. As protein: CASSQDWAAYNEQFF.

This clone has more than one count but fewer than ten. The gene calls are TRBV19 and TRBJ1-1; D call uncertain. The CDR3 is 11 amino acids. In germline, CDR1 is LNHDA, CDR2 SQIVND (reference sequence). V shed 7 bases and J shed 1 base, with 4 bases lying between them. CDR3 nucleotide sequence: TGTGCCAGTAAGTGGAACACTGAAGCTTTCTTT. This translates into CASKWNTEAFF.

The chain has TRBV5-5 and TRBJ2-5; TRBD1 is a possible D gene (5 bases). CDR3 length: 15 amino acids. Germline CDR1 reads SGHKS; CDR2 reads YYEKEE (reference sequence). The germline V and J ends were trimmed by 0 bases and 5 bases, with 14 bases remaining between them. For the CDR3, the DNA is TGTGCCAGCAGCTTGGCTAAAAACCCAGGGGAGACCCAGTACTTC. This sequence encodes CASSLAKNPGETQYF.

V usage is TRBV7-2 and J usage is TRBJ2-3; possible D gene TRBD1, 6 bases. Per the germline V gene, CDR1 is SGHTA and CDR2 is FQGNSA. The CDR3 runs 15 residues. Trimming took 5 bases from V and 2 from J, leaving 14 bases between them. The CDR3 sequence is CASSTLGQPTDTQYF. The CDR3 bases are TGTGCCAGCAGCACCCTTGGACAGCCCACAGATACGCAGTATTTT.

The V gene is TRBV7-8, the J gene TRBJ1-2; 7 bases are a match to TRBD1. The J segment lost 5 bases and the V segment lost 0 bases, leaving 6 bases of the junction unmatched. The germline V gene has CDR1 SGHVS and CDR2 FQNEAQ. The CDR3 is 15 residues long. The CDR3 protein is CASSLAPDRVYGYTF. In DNA, the CDR3 is TGTGCCAGCAGCTTAGCACCCGACAGGGTATATGGCTACACCTTC.

V usage is TRBV10-2 and J usage is TRBJ1-1; 8 bases line up with TRBD1. This CDR3 is built from 15 residues. Germline V gene lookup returns CDR1 WSHSY and CDR2 SAAADI. J gave up 2 bases and V 6 bases, and 8 bases lay outside the gene matches. In DNA, the CDR3 is TGCGCCAGCAGGGCCGGGACAGGATTTAACACTGAAGCTTTCTTT. Its translation is CASRAGTGFNTEAFF.

The gene calls are TRBV4-1 and TRBJ2-6, with 12 bases identical to TRBD1. The CDR3 length is 18 residues. CDR1 is MGHRA and CDR2 is YSYEKL in the germline V gene. Trimming cost V 1 base and J 4 bases; bases outside gene matches: 5. CDR3 region: CASSQAGQGALGANVLTF. The CDR3, as DNA: TGCGCCAGCAGCCAAGCGGGACAGGGGGCGCTCGGGGCCAACGTCCTGACTTTC.

The V and J genes are TRBV5-1 and TRBJ2-7, with 8 nucleotides matching TRBD1. Germline loops: CDR1 SGHRS, CDR2 YFSETQ. The CDR3 length is 15 residues. Unmatched junction bases numbered 12, after V lost 4 bases and J lost 6 bases. In DNA form, the CDR3 reads TGCGCCAGCAGCAGAACGACAGGGGACCTACTCGAGCAGTACTTC. Translation gives CASSRTTGDLLEQYF. Variable domain in full (rest from reference TRBV5-1 and TRBJ2-7): KAGVTQTPRYLIKTRGQQVTLSCSPISGHRSVSWYQQTPGQGLQFLFEYFSETQRNKGNFPGRFSGRQFSNSRSEMNVSTLELGDSALYLCASSRTTGDLLEQYFGPGTRLTVT.